The 13 T cell receptor beta chains below come from one sample, sequenced in a study of blood T cell repertoires in COVID-19. The protocol was immunoSEQ multiplex PCR, while the TCRdb copy is restricted to in-frame clones and leaves out a portion. The data contain approximately 130,000 clones, roughly 71% of them seen just once; the ten biggest clones take up around a fifth. The sequenced sample was peripheral blood. These receptors came from an older man with acute or convalescent COVID-19.

DNA of the CDR3: TGCGCCAGCAGCTCCGCCCCGGGCACTGAAGCTTTCTTT. Its translation: CASSSAPGTEAFF. J is TRBJ1-1 and V is TRBV5-1; D uncertain. V gave up 3 bases and J gave up 4 bases, with 10 bases separating them. The germline V gene has CDR1 SGHRS and CDR2 YFSETQ. This CDR3 contains 13 residues.

The J gene is TRBJ2-3, the V gene TRBV9; 8 nucleotides match TRBD2. Trimming took 6 bases from V and 2 from J; bases not matched to a gene: 14. Germline CDR1 reads SGDLS; CDR2 reads YYNGEE. The CDR3 covers 17 residues. The CDR3 bases are TGTGCCAGCAACCCAAACGGGGGGGGTGGGTACACAGATACGCAGTATTTT. Translation: CASNPNGGGGYTDTQYF.

The V call is TRBV5-1, the J call TRBJ2-7, with 8 nucleotides matching TRBD2. The V segment lost 2 bases and the J segment 0 bases; nucleotides outside the gene matches: 4. The CDR3 consists of 15 residues. Germline lookup yields CDR1 SGHRS and CDR2 YFSETQ. CDR3 in DNA: TGCGCCAGCAGCTTAAGCGGGGGAAGCTCCTACGAGCAGTACTTC. It encodes CASSLSGGSSYEQYF.

This sequence joins TRBV27 and TRBJ2-7; the match to TRBD1 covers 10 bases. The CDR3 has 16 amino acids. After removal of 6 bases from V and 6 bases from J, the junction contained 14 bases not matched to a gene. Looked up from germline, CDR1 is MNHEY and CDR2 is SMNVEV (reference sequence). CDR3 sequence reads: CASSGTGTGVWGEQYF. In nucleotides, the CDR3 is TGTGCCAGCAGCGGCACCGGGACAGGGGTCTGGGGCGAGCAGTACTTC.

This clone has more than one count but fewer than ten. V is TRBV4-3 and J is TRBJ1-2; 8 nucleotides align to TRBD1. CDR1 LGHNA and CDR2 YSLEER come from the germline V gene. V gave up 4 bases and J gave up 5 bases; unmatched junction bases: 9. The CDR3 totals 15 residues. This CDR3 reads CASSPSSGGQYGYTF. DNA of the CDR3: TGCGCCAGCAGCCCCTCCTCAGGGGGCCAATATGGCTACACCTTC.

This clone was seen a few times. J is TRBJ2-7 and V is TRBV29-1; D is possibly TRBD2 (5 bases). Germline-derived CDR1 and CDR2 are SQVTM and ANQGSEA. Trimming cost V 0 bases and J 2 bases, with 8 bases left between them. The CDR3 extends over 13 amino acids. The CDR3 region has the DNA TGCAGCGTTGAAGACCCCGGGACCTACGAGCAGTACTTC. Protein sequence: CSVEDPGTYEQYF.

The chain is built from TRBV2 and TRBJ2-2, with TRBD1 matching 7 bases. Trimming at V came to 3 bases and at J to 1 base, leaving 2 bases not matched to a gene. Germline V gene lookup returns CDR1 SNHLY and CDR2 FYNNEI. The CDR3 extends over 15 amino acids. CDR3 sequence (DNA): TGTGCCAGCAGTGAGACAGGGTTGAACACCGGGGAGCTGTTTTTT. Its protein product is CASSETGLNTGELFF. Supplemented by reference TRBV2 and TRBJ2-2, the full variable domain reads EPEVTQTPSHQVTQMGQEVILRCVPISNHLYFYWYRQILGQKVEFLVSFYNNEISEKSEIFDDQFSVERPDGSNFTLKIRSTKLEDSAMYFCASSETGLNTGELFFGEGSRLTVL.

This clone was recorded once. This chain connects TRBV5-5 to TRBJ1-2; 8 bases map to TRBD1. After removal of 4 bases from V and 8 bases from J, the junction contained 7 bases not matched to a gene. The CDR3 covers 13 residues. Looked up from germline, CDR1 is SGHKS and CDR2 is YYEKEE (reference sequence). The CDR3 reads CASSTAGGLGYTF. Written as DNA, the CDR3 is TGTGCCAGCAGCACAGCAGGGGGCTTAGGCTACACCTTC.

This clone appeared a few times. The J gene is TRBJ2-3, the V gene TRBV6-6; TRBD2 agrees at 9 bases. Germline V gene data show CDR1 as MNHNY and CDR2 as SVGAGI (reference sequence). The CDR3 contains 16 residues. Unmatched junction bases numbered 7, after V lost 5 bases and J lost 1 base. Here the CDR3 DNA reads TGTGCCAGCAGTCAGATAGCGGGGGCCCGCACAGATACGCAGTATTTT. Its protein is CASSQIAGARTDTQYF.

This clone was picked up one time. The V call is TRBV6-1, the J call TRBJ2-6; TRBD1 matches at 7 bases. The CDR3 runs 17 residues. Trimming removed 4 bases from V and 0 bases from J; junction bases left unmatched: 6. Germline CDR1 is MNHNS and CDR2 is SASEGT. In DNA, the CDR3 is TGTGCCAGCAGTGGCCGGGACAGTCCCTCTGGGGCCAACGTCCTGACTTTC. The encoded protein is CASSGRDSPSGANVLTF.

The count of this clone is one. The V call is TRBV19, the J call TRBJ2-2; 7 positions match TRBD1. The CDR3 consists of 15 residues. After removal of 5 bases from V and 7 bases from J, the junction contained 10 bases not matched to a gene. Germline V gene lookup returns CDR1 LNHDA and CDR2 SQIVND (reference sequence). The CDR3 is CASSAYRGEGGELFF. The CDR3 DNA follows: TGTGCCAGTAGTGCCTACAGGGGCGAGGGCGGGGAGCTGTTTTTT. The full variable domain, rest sourced from reference TRBV19 and TRBJ2-2, is DGGITQSPKYLFRKEGQNVTLSCEQNLNHDAMYWYRQDPGQGLRLIYYSQIVNDFQKGDIAEGYSVSREKKESFPLTVTSAQKNPTAFYLCASSAYRGEGGELFFGEGSRLTVL.

The chain couples TRBV6-5 to TRBJ1-5, with TRBD1 as a possible D gene (5 bases). V was trimmed by 6 bases and J by 5 bases, leaving 17 bases between them. This CDR3 is 15 amino acids long. The V gene's germline CDR1 is MNHEY and CDR2 SVGAGI. The CDR3 sequence is CASSGTPKGDQPQHF. The CDR3 coding sequence is TGTGCCAGCAGCGGGACTCCAAAGGGCGATCAGCCCCAGCATTTT.

J is TRBJ2-1 and V is TRBV5-1; possible D gene TRBD2, 5 bases. The CDR3 sequence is 15 residues long. Germline V gives CDR1 SGHRS, CDR2 YFSETQ. Trimming took off 4 bases at V and 8 bases at J, with 19 bases between the two ends. DNA of the CDR3: TGCGCCAGCAGCAGCTTAATTTCTGGGAGCGATGAGCAGTTCTTC. This sequence encodes CASSSLISGSDEQFF.